Listed here is a single TCR beta chain. Its antigen is currently unknown. The junction does not match germline at one end; this may be a read error. This sample was included in a study of CD8+CD57+ T cells in acquired aplastic anemia. Whole-study results and caveats: Researchers report that some 31 CD8+ CDR3 sequences appeared in both patients and controls.

Investigators profiled TCR beta VDJ and CDR3 from genomic DNA template. TCRdb redid the calling of the reads with MiXCR, one entry per CDR3 protein. Altogether around 200,000 distinct CDR3 sequences are present, 54% being singletons, with the ten largest covering about a sixth. The CDR3 loop spans 11 amino acids. The germline V gene has CDR1 MRHNA and CDR2 SNTAGT. The sequenced sample was sorted CD4+, CD8+, or CD8+CD57+ T cells (not recorded which) from PBMCs. This receptor was obtained from a human donor in good health, serving as a control. The chain has TRBV6-4 and TRBJ1-3, with D unclear. The CDR3 reads CATSEGNSIYF. CDR3 DNA sequence: TGTGCCACCAGCGAGGGAAACTCCATATATTTT.